The 22 T cell receptor beta chains given below trace back to one sample, sequenced in a study of T cell repertoires in cytomegalovirus infection. TCRdb passed the reads through MiXCR, listing each CDR3 protein once. The sample carries around 310,000 distinct CDR3 sequences, 17% recorded once. Material: PBMCs. The origin of the receptors is a human donor in good health (CMV status not recorded). Some clones in this sample may be carry-over from other donors' samples.

This sequence joins TRBV7-6 and TRBJ2-5; D not certain. Trimming cost V 0 bases and J 4 bases, with 9 bases left between them. The germline V gene has CDR1 SGHVS and CDR2 FNYEAQ. CDR3 size: 14 residues. The CDR3 here is CASSLALQPETQYF. For the CDR3, the DNA is TGTGCCAGCAGCTTAGCGTTGCAACCAGAGACCCAGTACTTC.

The chain uses TRBV28 and TRBJ2-1, with D perhaps matching TRBD1 or TRBD2 (5 bases each). Trimming removed 10 bases from V and 3 bases from J, with 19 bases in between. The CDR3 is 15 amino acids. Germline CDR1 and CDR2: MDHEN and SYDVKM. For the CDR3, the DNA is TGTGCCACCACTCCAAGGGGAGTACTCTACAATGAGCAGTTCTTC. This translates into CATTPRGVLYNEQFF.

This rearrangement joins TRBV4-3 to TRBJ1-1; D is unresolved. In germline, CDR1 is LGHNA, CDR2 YSLEER. This CDR3 has 15 residues. With 0 bases removed from V and 0 bases from J, the gap between germline ends came to 8 bases. CDR3: CASSQEGGMNTEAFF. The CDR3 DNA reads as TGCGCCAGCAGCCAAGAAGGCGGGATGAACACTGAAGCTTTCTTT.

This clonotype was detected many times. V gene TRBV28 combines with J gene TRBJ2-7, with a tentative D call TRBD2 (6 bases). The CDR3 is 14 amino acids. Germline values: CDR1 MDHEN, CDR2 SYDVKM. V lost 2 bases to trimming and J lost 6 bases, with 14 bases between them. CDR3 residues: CASSLRAPGVEQYF. The CDR3 DNA is TGTGCCAGCAGTTTACGAGCGCCGGGAGTCGAGCAGTACTTC.

The chain has TRBV29-1 and TRBJ2-3, with D perhaps matching TRBD2 (5 bases). The CDR3 totals 13 residues. Trimming removed 6 bases at V and 2 bases at J, with 12 bases between. CDR1 and CDR2 (germline): SQVTM, ANQGSEA. CDR3 loop: CSVGRGNTDTQYF. The CDR3 region has the DNA TGCAGCGTCGGCCGGGGTAACACAGATACGCAGTATTTT.

This sequence joins TRBV7-6 and TRBJ1-5; tentative D call: TRBD1 (5 bases). Germline-derived CDR1 and CDR2 are SGHVS and FNYEAQ. V was trimmed by 5 bases and J by 3 bases, leaving 14 bases between them. The CDR3 extends over 15 amino acids. The CDR3 DNA sequence: TGTGCCAGCAGCCAGATGTCAGGGCTCAATCAGCCCCAGCATTTT. As protein: CASSQMSGLNQPQHF. Together with reference TRBV7-6 and TRBJ1-5, the CDR3 gives the full variable domain: GAGVSQSPRYKVTKRGQDVALRCDPISGHVSLYWYRQALGQGPEFLTYFNYEAQQDKSGLPNDRFSAERPEGSISTLTIQRTEQRDSAMYRCASSQMSGLNQPQHFGDGTRLSIL.

The V gene is TRBV20-1, the J gene TRBJ1-1; the match to TRBD1 covers 7 bases. The CDR3 is 15 residues long. Germline-derived CDR1 and CDR2 are DFQATT and SNEGSKA (reference sequence). J lost 0 bases, V lost 2 bases, and 6 bases had no gene match. The CDR3 bases are TGCAGTGCTAGAAGACAGGGACACATGAACACTGAAGCTTTCTTT. Translated: CSARRQGHMNTEAFF.

The sample holds a few counts of this clonotype. The gene calls are TRBV28 and TRBJ2-5, with 7 bases matching TRBD1. Trimming at V came to 6 bases and at J to 1 base, leaving 5 bases not matched to a gene. Germline V gives CDR1 MDHEN, CDR2 SYDVKM. The CDR3 extends over 14 amino acids. The CDR3 DNA sequence: TGTGCCAGCAGCCCCGGACAGGCCCAAGAGACCCAGTACTTC. Translated: CASSPGQAQETQYF.

This clonotype has only a few counts. V usage is TRBV10-3 and J usage is TRBJ2-5; 9 bases map to TRBD2. Germline V CDR1 and CDR2: ENHRY, SYGVKD. This CDR3 contains 16 residues. V lost 5 bases and J lost 2; bases outside the gene matches: 9. The CDR3 DNA follows: TGTGCCATCAGTAATCGTAGCGGGGGCCGGCAAGAGACCCAGTACTTC. Translating gives CAISNRSGGRQETQYF.

This clonotype has at least ten counts. The chain links TRBV28 to TRBJ1-6; 10 bases fit TRBD1. V was clipped by 6 bases and J by 10 bases; unmatched bases: 6. Germline V gene lookup returns CDR1 MDHEN and CDR2 SYDVKM. The CDR3 covers 14 residues. This chain's CDR3 is CASRPGQGRSPLHF. CDR3 sequence (DNA): TGTGCCAGCAGGCCGGGACAGGGGAGATCACCCCTCCACTTT.

This chain uses TRBV10-3 with TRBJ2-3; the D gene is possibly TRBD2 (6 bases). The CDR3 is made up of 17 amino acids. Trimming took off 5 bases at V and 5 bases at J, with 23 bases between the two ends. Germline-derived CDR1 and CDR2 are ENHRY and SYGVKD. The CDR3 is CAISTSFGRGSIDTQYF. CDR3 coding DNA: TGTGCCATCAGTACATCCTTCGGGAGAGGGTCAATAGATACGCAGTATTTT.

CDR3 sequence: CASSEVAGLGDTQYF. CDR3 in DNA: TGTGCCAGCAGTGAAGTGGCGGGGCTAGGAGATACGCAGTATTTT. V usage is TRBV2 and J usage is TRBJ2-3; D is possibly TRBD2 (6 bases). Germline loops: CDR1 SNHLY, CDR2 FYNNEI. The V and J ends lost 1 base and 5 bases respectively, with 13 bases between them. CDR3 length equals 15 residues.

This clonotype was recorded a few times. The CDR3 region is CASSPRGDEQFF. CDR3 DNA sequence: TGTGCCAGTAGCCCCCGGGGGGATGAGCAGTTCTTC. The V and J genes are TRBV19 and TRBJ2-1; 7 bases line up with TRBD2. CDR1 LNHDA and CDR2 SQIVND come from the germline V gene (reference sequence). V shed 6 bases and J 8 bases; nucleotides not matched to a gene: 4. This CDR3 is built from 12 residues.

This clonotype was detected only a few times. V usage is TRBV10-3 and J usage is TRBJ1-4; TRBD1 agrees at 9 bases. The CDR3 has 16 amino acids. Germline CDR1 reads ENHRY; CDR2 reads SYGVKD. With 6 bases clipped from V and 7 bases from J, the junction kept 12 bases outside the gene matches. The CDR3 sequence: CAIRAVHGQGSEKLFF. CDR3 in DNA: TGTGCCATCAGGGCCGTTCATGGACAGGGGAGTGAAAAACTGTTTTTT.

V gene TRBV20-1 combines with J gene TRBJ1-6; D ambiguous. V lost 2 bases and J lost 4, with 12 bases in between. Germline loops: CDR1 DFQATT, CDR2 SNEGSKA (reference sequence). This CDR3 spans 15 amino acids. The DNA of the CDR3 is TGCAGTGCTAGAACACCGGGAAATTATAATTCACCCCTCCACTTT. This encodes CSARTPGNYNSPLHF.

A few counts support this clonotype. The chain joins TRBV7-2 to TRBJ2-7, with D uncertain. The CDR3 covers 14 residues. The germline gives CDR1 SGHTA, CDR2 FQGNSA. Deletions cut 3 bases from V and 0 bases from J, with 9 bases between. CDR3 protein: CASSFTRFSYEQYF. CDR3 bases: TGTGCCAGCAGCTTTACCAGGTTCTCCTACGAGCAGTACTTC.

In its sample, this clonotype was seen many times. The chain uses TRBV12-3 or TRBV12-4 and TRBJ2-2; 8 bases match TRBD1. This CDR3 is built from 14 residues. V shed 4 bases, J shed 6 bases, and the junction held 4 bases outside the gene matches. DNA of the CDR3: TGTGCCAGCAGTTCGACAGGGGTGGCCGGGGAGCTGTTTTTT. Its protein product is CASSSTGVAGELFF.

The J gene is TRBJ2-1, the V gene TRBV5-4, with 11 bases matching TRBD2. Germline lookup yields CDR1 SGHNT and CDR2 YYREEE (reference sequence). This CDR3 region has 17 residues. J was trimmed by 12 bases and V by 2 bases; bases with no gene match: 16. The CDR3 reads CASSLVGGLAGGHGQFF. In nucleotides, the CDR3 is TGTGCCAGCAGCTTAGTAGGGGGCCTAGCGGGGGGACACGGGCAGTTCTTC.

This clonotype occurred a few times. The J gene is TRBJ2-7, the V gene TRBV7-6; 8 bases match TRBD2. CDR1 is SGHVS and CDR2 is FNYEAQ in the germline V gene. This CDR3 spans 17 amino acids. V shed 1 base, J shed 3 bases, and the junction held 11 bases outside the gene matches. The CDR3 spells CASSLDAGGLNFYEQYF. CDR3 bases: TGTGCCAGCAGCTTAGACGCGGGGGGCCTCAATTTCTACGAGCAGTACTTC.

This clonotype was found many times. The CDR3 spells CASSLVSGTGTDTQYF. For the CDR3, the DNA is TGTGCCAGCAGCTTAGTCAGTGGGACAGGCACAGATACGCAGTATTTT. The chain is built from TRBV7-2 and TRBJ2-3; 7 bases are shared with TRBD1. The CDR3 sequence is 16 residues long. Losses at the gene ends were 1 base for V and 1 base for J; bases not matched to a gene: 5. In germline, CDR1 is SGHTA, CDR2 FQGNSA.

Only a few counts were recorded for this clonotype. The V gene is TRBV4-1, the J gene TRBJ2-1; D is unclear. V was trimmed by 1 base and J by 5 bases, leaving 15 bases between them. Germline V gives CDR1 MGHRA, CDR2 YSYEKL. The length of the CDR3 is 16 residues. Here the CDR3 DNA reads TGCGCCAGCAGCCAAGGCCGAGTTACCGGAGACAATGAGCAGTTCTTC. It is translated as CASSQGRVTGDNEQFF.

This clonotype has ten or more counts. The chain is built from TRBV7-2 and TRBJ2-5, with D perhaps being TRBD1 or TRBD2 (5 bases each). Per germline, CDR1 SGHTA and CDR2 FQGNSA. The CDR3 has 15 amino acids. Trimming took off 7 bases at V and 2 bases at J, with 17 bases between the two ends. The CDR3 sequence: CASNTGTGRQETQYF. In DNA form, the CDR3 reads TGTGCCAGCAACACCGGGACGGGCCGTCAAGAGACCCAGTACTTC. Combining the CDR3 with reference TRBV7-2 and TRBJ2-5 gives the whole variable domain GAGVSQSPSNKVTEKGKDVELRCDPISGHTALYWYRQSLGQGLEFLIYFQGNSAPDKSGLPSDRFSAERTGGSVSTLTIQRTQQEDSAVYLCASNTGTGRQETQYFGPGTRLLVL.